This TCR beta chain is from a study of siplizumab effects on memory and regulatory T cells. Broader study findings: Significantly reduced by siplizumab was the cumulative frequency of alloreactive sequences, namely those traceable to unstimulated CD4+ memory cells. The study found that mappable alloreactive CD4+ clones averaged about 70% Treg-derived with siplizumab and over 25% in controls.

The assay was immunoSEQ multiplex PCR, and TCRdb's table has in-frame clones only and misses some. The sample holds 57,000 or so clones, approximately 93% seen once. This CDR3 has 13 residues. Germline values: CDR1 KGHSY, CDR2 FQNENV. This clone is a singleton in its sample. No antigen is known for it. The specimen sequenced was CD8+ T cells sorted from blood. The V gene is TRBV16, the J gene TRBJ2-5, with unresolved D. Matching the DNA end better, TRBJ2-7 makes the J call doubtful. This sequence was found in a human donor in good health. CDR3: CASSHVARYEQYF. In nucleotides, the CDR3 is TGTGCCAGCAGCCATGTAGCCCGGTACGAGCAGTACTTC.